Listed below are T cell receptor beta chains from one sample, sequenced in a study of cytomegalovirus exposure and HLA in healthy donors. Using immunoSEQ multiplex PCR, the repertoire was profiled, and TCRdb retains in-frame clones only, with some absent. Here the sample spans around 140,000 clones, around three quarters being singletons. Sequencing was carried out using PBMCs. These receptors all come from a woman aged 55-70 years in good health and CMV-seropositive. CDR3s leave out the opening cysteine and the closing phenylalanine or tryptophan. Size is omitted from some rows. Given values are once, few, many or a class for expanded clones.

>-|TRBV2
ASRREMNTEAF
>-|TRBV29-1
SVAKGVKLCQPQH
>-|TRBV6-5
ASRQGPNYGYT
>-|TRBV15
ATSRDLTSGRITGELF
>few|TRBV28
ASTLAGGVDTQY
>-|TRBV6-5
ASRNRVNYGYT
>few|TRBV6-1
ASSLSGGNQPQH
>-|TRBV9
ASRSLNTGELF
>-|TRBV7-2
ASSPGGASGRVRVGELF
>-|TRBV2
ASRTWGGDYEQY
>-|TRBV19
ASSIGGQIQETQY
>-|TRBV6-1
ASSGRTSGTVYNEQF